Below, one T cell receptor (beta chain) is given with its context. This entry comes from a study of blood T cell repertoires in COVID-19. Germline CDR1 SGHRS, CDR2 YFSETQ. The CDR3 is 16 amino acids. The germline V and J ends were trimmed by 5 bases and 4 bases, with 18 bases remaining between them. Original data processing: By means of reference gene primer amplification, nucleated cell counts were estimated. Measured with immunoSEQ multiplex PCR; TCRdb has only the in-frame clones, and not every one. V and J calls and clone size follow that table, whereas D and trimming were derived from the DNA. The sample holds 250,000 to 350,000 clones; around 90% are singletons and the top ten take about 2.2%.

Sequenced material: peripheral blood. The gene calls are TRBV5-1 and TRBJ1-4; a possible D gene is TRBD1 (6 bases). This TCR came from a woman in her fifties or sixties who had recovered from COVID-19. CDR3 nucleotide sequence: TGCGCCAGCAGTCTACAGGGCCCCCAACTTAATGAAAAACTGTTTTTT. Translation gives CASSLQGPQLNEKLFF.